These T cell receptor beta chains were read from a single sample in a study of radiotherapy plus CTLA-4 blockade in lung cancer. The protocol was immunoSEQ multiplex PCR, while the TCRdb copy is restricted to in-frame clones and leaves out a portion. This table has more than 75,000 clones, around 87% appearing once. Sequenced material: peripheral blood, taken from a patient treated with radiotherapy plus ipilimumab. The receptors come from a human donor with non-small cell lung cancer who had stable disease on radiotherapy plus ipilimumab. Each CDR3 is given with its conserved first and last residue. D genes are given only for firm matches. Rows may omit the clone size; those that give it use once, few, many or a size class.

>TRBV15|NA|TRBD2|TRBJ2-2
CATSRGRGADTGELFF
TGTGCCACCAGCAGAGGGCGGGGGGCTGACACCGGGGAGCTGTTTTTT
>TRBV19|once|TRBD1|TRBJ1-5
CASSTTDRAMYSNQPQHF
TGTGCCAGTAGTACCACGGACAGGGCCATGTATAGCAATCAGCCCCAGCATTTT
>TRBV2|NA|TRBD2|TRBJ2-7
CASSGLASGEQYF
TGTGCCAGCAGTGGACTAGCGTCTGGAGAGCAGTACTTC
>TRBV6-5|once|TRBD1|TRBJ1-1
CASSYSRQGDTEAFF
TGTGCCAGCAGTTACTCGAGACAGGGGGACACTGAAGCTTTCTTT
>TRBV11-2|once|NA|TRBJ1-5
CASSPGVGGNQPQHF
TGTGCCAGCAGTCCGGGGGTGGGCGGCAATCAGCCCCAGCATTTT
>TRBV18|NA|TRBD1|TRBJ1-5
CASSPRTGEGQPQHF
TGTGCCAGCTCACCACGGACAGGGGAAGGTCAGCCCCAGCATTTT
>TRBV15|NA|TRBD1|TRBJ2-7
CATSRRGQGSHEQYF
TGTGCCACCAGCAGACGAGGACAGGGGAGCCACGAGCAGTACTTC
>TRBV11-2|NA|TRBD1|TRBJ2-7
CASRRDRGTYEQYF
TGTGCCAGCAGGCGGGACAGGGGAACCTACGAGCAGTACTTC
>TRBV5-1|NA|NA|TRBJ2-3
CASSLGDSADTQYF
TGCGCCAGCAGCTTGGGGGATTCGGCAGATACGCAGTATTTT
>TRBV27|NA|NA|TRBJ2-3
CASSLKGDTDTQYF
TGTGCCAGCAGTTTAAAGGGGGACACAGATACGCAGTATTTT
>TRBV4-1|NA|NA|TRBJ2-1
CASSPLGSYNEQFF
TGCGCCAGCAGCCCCCTCGGGTCCTACAATGAGCAGTTCTTC
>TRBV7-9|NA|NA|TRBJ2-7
CASSLTMGHYEQYF
TGTGCCAGCAGCTTAACTATGGGACACTACGAGCAGTACTTC
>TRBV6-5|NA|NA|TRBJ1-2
CASSYSIQGITDGYTF
TGTGCCAGCAGTTACTCGATTCAGGGGATCACCGATGGCTACACCTTC
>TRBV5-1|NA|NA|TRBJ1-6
CASSLGRDNSPLHF
TGCGCCAGCAGCTTAGGCAGGGATAATTCACCCCTCCACTTT
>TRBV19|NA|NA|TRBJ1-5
CASSMGGTNQPQHF
TGTGCCAGTAGTATGGGGGGAACCAATCAGCCCCAGCATTTT
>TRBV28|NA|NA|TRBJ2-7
CASSWGRYEQYF
TGTGCCAGCAGTTGGGGACGATACGAGCAGTACTTC
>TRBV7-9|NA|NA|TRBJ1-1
CASSSPGGLGNTEAFF
TGTGCCAGCAGCTCCCCTGGGGGTCTTGGGAACACTGAAGCTTTCTTT
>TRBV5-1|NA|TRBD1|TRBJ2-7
CASSLTGTGAVEQYF
TGCGCCAGCAGCTTGACCGGGACAGGGGCGGTCGAGCAGTACTTC
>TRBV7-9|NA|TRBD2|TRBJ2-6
CASSTQVGLTGSGANVLTF
TGTGCCAGCAGCACACAAGTGGGACTAACCGGCTCTGGGGCCAACGTCCTGACTTTC
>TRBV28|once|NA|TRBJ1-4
CASTSPSGGHEKLFF
TGTGCCAGCACCTCACCCAGTGGGGGGCATGAAAAACTGTTTTTT
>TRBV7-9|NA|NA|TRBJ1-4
CASSLAKTGTTNEKLFF
TGTGCCAGCAGCTTAGCCAAAACAGGGACAACTAATGAAAAACTGTTTTTT
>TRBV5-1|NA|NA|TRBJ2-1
CASSSIRGDEQFF
TGCGCCAGCAGCTCAATCAGGGGCGATGAGCAGTTCTTC
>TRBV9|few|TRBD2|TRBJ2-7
CASSPRTSGLAYEQYF
TGTGCCAGCAGCCCTCGGACTAGCGGTTTGGCCTACGAGCAGTACTTC
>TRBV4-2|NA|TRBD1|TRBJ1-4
CASSQKGTDNEKLFF
TGTGCCAGCAGCCAAAAGGGGACAGATAATGAAAAACTGTTTTTT
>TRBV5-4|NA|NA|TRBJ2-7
CASSLQYDFSYEQYF
TGTGCCAGCAGCTTGCAATATGACTTCTCCTACGAGCAGTACTTC
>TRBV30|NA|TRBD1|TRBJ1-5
CAWSVETGGNQPQHF
TGTGCCTGGAGTGTAGAGACAGGGGGCAACCAGCCCCAGCATTTT
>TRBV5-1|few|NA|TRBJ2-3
CASSLLGAGTDTQYF
TGCGCCAGCAGCTTGCTGGGGGCGGGCACAGATACGCAGTATTTT
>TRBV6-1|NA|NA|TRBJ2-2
CASSEARQTNTGELFF
TGTGCCAGCAGTGAAGCGCGGCAGACGAACACCGGGGAGCTGTTTTTT
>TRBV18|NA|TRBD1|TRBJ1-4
CASSRRRTGNEKLFF
TGTGCCAGCTCCAGGAGGCGGACAGGGAATGAAAAACTGTTTTTT
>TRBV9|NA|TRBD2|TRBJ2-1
CASSVVGGGRNEQFF
TGTGCCAGCAGCGTAGTTGGGGGAGGGCGGAATGAGCAGTTCTTC
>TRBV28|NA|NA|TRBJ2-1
CASTPGGGGLYLDNEQFF
TGTGCCAGCACCCCTGGAGGGGGGGGTTTATATCTTGACAATGAGCAGTTCTTC
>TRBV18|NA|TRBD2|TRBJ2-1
CASSELAGELNEQFF
TGTGCCAGCTCAGAACTAGCGGGAGAACTTAATGAGCAGTTCTTC
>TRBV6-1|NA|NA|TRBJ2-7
CASSEKLDYEQYF
TGTGCCAGCAGTGAAAAGCTGGATTACGAGCAGTACTTC
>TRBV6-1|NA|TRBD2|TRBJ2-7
CASREGLAGLYEQYF
TGTGCCAGCAGAGAGGGACTAGCGGGGCTTTACGAGCAGTACTTC
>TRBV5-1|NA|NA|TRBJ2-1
CASSSQGSYNEQFF
TGCGCCAGCAGCTCCCAGGGATCCTACAATGAGCAGTTCTTC
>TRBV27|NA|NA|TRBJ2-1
CASSFETRTYNEQFF
TGTGCCAGCAGTTTCGAGACTAGAACCTACAATGAGCAGTTCTTC